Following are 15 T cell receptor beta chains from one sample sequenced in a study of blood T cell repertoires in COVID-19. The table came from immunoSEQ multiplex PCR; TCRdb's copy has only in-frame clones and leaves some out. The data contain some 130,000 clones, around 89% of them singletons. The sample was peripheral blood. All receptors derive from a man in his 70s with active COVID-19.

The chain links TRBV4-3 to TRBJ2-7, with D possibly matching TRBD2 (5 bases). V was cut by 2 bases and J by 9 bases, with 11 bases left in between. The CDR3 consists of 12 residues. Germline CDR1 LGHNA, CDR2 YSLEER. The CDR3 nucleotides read TGCGCCAGCAGCCAACCAGGACTTGGGCAGTACTTC. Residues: CASSQPGLGQYF.

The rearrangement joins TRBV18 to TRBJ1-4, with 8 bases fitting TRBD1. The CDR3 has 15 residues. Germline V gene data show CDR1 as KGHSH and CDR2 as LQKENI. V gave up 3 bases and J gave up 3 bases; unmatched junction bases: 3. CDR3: CASSPNRGANEKLFF. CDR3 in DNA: TGTGCCAGCTCACCTAACAGGGGGGCTAATGAAAAACTGTTTTTT.

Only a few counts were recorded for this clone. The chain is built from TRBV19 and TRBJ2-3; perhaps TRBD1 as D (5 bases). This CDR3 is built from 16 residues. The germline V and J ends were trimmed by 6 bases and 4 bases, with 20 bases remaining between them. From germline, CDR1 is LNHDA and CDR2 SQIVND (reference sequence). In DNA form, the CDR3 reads TGTGCCAGTAGGGATTGGGGCGGCCGGGCCGCAGATACGCAGTATTTT. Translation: CASRDWGGRAADTQYF.

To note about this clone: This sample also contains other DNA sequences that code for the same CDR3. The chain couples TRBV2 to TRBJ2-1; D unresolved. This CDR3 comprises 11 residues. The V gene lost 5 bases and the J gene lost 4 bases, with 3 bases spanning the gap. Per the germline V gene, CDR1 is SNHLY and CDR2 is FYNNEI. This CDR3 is CASSPYNEQFF. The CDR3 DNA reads TGTGCCAGCAGTCCGTACAATGAGCAGTTCTTC. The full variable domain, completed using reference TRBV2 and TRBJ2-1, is EPEVTQTPSHQVTQMGQEVILRCVPISNHLYFYWYRQILGQKVEFLVSFYNNEISEKSEIFDDQFSVERPDGSNFTLKIRSTKLEDSAMYFCASSPYNEQFFGPGTRLTVL.

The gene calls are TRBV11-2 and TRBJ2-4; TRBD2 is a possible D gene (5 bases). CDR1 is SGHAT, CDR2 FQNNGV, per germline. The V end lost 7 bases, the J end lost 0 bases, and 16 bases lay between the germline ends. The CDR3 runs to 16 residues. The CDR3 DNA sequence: TGTGCCAGCACTCGACCCGCCGGGGTAGCCAAAAACATTCAGTACTTC. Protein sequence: CASTRPAGVAKNIQYF.

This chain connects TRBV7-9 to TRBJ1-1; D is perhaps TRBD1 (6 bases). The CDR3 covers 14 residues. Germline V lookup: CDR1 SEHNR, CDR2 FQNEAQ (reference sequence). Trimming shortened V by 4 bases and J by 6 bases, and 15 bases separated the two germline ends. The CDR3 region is CASSSPTGFSEAFF. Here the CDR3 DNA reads TGTGCCAGCAGCTCCCCGACAGGTTTCTCTGAAGCTTTCTTT. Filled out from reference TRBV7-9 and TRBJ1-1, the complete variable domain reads DTGVSQNPRHKITKRGQNVTFRCDPISEHNRLYWYRQTLGQGPEFLTYFQNEAQLEKSRLLSDRFSAERPKGSFSTLEIQRTEQGDSAMYLCASSSPTGFSEAFFGQGTRLTVV.

CDR3 DNA sequence: TGTGCCAGCAGTTTAACAGCGGGAGGGTACTACGAGCAGTACTTC. Amino acids: CASSLTAGGYYEQYF. The chain links TRBV27 to TRBJ2-7, with TRBD2 matching over 10 bases. Losses at the gene ends were 2 bases for V and 3 bases for J; bases not matched to a gene: 4. The CDR3 length is 15 residues. Germline V lookup: CDR1 MNHEY, CDR2 SMNVEV (reference sequence).

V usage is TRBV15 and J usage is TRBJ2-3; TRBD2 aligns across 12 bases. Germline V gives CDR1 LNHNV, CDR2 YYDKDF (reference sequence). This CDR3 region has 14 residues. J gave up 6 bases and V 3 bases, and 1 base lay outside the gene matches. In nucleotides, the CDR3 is TGTGCCACCAGCAGGACTAGCGGGAGTGATACGCAGTATTTT. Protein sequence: CATSRTSGSDTQYF.

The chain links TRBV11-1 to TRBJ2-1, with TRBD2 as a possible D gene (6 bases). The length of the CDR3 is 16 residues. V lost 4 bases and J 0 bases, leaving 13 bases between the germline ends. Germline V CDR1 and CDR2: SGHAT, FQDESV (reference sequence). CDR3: CASSYSGTSSYNEQFF. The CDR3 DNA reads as TGTGCCAGCAGCTATAGCGGAACGAGCTCCTACAATGAGCAGTTCTTC.

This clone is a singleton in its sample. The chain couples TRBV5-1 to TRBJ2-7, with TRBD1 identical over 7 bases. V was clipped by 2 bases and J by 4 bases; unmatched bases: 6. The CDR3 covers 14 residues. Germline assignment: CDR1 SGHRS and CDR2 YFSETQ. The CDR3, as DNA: TGCGCCAGCAGCTTAGTCCCGGGACAGTACGAGCAGTACTTC. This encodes CASSLVPGQYEQYF.

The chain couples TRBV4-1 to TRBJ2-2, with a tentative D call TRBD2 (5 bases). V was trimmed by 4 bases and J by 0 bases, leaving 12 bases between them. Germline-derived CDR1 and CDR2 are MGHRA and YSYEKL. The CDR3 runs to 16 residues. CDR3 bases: TGCGCCAGCAGCCCACGGGGTAGTCCGAACACCGGGGAGCTGTTTTTT. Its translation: CASSPRGSPNTGELFF.

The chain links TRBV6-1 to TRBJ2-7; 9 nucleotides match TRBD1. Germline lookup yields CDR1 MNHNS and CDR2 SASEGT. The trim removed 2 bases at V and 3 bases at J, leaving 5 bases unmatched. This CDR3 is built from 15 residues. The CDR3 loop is CASSESGTGSYEQYF. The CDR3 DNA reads TGTGCCAGCAGTGAATCCGGGACAGGGAGCTACGAGCAGTACTTC.

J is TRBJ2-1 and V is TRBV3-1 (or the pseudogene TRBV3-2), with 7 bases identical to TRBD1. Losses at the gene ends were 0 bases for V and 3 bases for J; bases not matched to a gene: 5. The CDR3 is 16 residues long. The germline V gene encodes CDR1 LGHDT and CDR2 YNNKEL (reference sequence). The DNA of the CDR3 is TGTGCCAGCAGCCAAGATCTAGGGGGCGGCTACAATGAGCAGTTCTTC. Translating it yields CASSQDLGGGYNEQFF.

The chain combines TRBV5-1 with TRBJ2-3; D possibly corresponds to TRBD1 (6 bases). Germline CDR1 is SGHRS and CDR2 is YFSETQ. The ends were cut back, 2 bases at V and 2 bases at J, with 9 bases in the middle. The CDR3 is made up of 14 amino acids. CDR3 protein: CASSLQGPTDTQYF. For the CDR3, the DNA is TGCGCCAGCAGCTTACAGGGCCCCACAGATACGCAGTATTTT.

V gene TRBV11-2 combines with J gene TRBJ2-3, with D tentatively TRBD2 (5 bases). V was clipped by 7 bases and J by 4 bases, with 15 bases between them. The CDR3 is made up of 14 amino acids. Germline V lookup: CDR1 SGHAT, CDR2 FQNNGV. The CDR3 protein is CASKEGPRSDTQYF. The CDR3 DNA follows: TGTGCCAGCAAAGAGGGCCCGCGGTCAGATACGCAGTATTTT. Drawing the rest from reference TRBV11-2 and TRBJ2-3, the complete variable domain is EAGVAQSPRYKIIEKRQSVAFWCNPISGHATLYWYQQILGQGPKLLIQFQNNGVVDDSQLPKDRFSAERLKGVDSTLKIQPAKLEDSAVYLCASKEGPRSDTQYFGPGTRLTVL.